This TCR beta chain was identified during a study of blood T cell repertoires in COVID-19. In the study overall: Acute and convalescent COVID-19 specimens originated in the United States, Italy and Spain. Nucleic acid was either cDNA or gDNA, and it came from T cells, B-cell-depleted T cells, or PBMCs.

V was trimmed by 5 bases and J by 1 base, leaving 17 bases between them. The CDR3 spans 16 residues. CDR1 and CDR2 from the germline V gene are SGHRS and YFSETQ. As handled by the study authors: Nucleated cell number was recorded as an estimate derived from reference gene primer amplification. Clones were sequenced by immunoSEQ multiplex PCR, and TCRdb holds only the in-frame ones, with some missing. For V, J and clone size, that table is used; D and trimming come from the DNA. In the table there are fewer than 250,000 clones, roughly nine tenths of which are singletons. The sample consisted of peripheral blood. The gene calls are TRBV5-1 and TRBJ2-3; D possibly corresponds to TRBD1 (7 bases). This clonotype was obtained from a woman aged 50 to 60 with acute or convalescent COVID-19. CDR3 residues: CASRRQGGFGTDTQYF. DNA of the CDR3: TGCGCCAGCAGACGGCAGGGGGGCTTCGGCACAGATACGCAGTATTTT. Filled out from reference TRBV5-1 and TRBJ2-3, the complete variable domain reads KAGVTQTPRYLIKTRGQQVTLSCSPISGHRSVSWYQQTPGQGLQFLFEYFSETQRNKGNFPGRFSGRQFSNSRSEMNVSTLELGDSALYLCASRRQGGFGTDTQYFGPGTRLTVL.